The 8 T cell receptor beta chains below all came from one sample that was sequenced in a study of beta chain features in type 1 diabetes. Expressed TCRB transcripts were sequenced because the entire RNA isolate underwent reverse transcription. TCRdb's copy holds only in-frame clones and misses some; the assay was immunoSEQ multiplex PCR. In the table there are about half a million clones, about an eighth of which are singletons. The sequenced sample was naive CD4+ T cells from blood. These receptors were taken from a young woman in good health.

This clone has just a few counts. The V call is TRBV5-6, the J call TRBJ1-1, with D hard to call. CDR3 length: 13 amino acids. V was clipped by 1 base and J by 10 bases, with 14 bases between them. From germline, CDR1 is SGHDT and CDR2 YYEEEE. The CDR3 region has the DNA TGTGCCAGCAGCTTGAAAGCTCCGGTGGGAGCTTTCTTT. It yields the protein CASSLKAPVGAFF. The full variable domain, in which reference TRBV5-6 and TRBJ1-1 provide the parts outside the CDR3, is DAGVTQSPTHLIKTRGQQVTLRCSPKSGHDTVSWYQQALGQGPQFIFQYYEEEERQRGNFPDRFSGHQFPNYSSELNVNALLLGDSALYLCASSLKAPVGAFFGQGTRLTVV.

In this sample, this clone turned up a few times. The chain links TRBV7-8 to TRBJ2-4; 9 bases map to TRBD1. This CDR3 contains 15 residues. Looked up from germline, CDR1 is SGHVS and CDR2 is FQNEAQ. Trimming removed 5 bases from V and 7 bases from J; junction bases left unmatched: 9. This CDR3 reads CASSAGDRETNIQYF. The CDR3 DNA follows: TGTGCCAGCAGCGCTGGGGACAGGGAGACGAACATTCAGTACTTC.

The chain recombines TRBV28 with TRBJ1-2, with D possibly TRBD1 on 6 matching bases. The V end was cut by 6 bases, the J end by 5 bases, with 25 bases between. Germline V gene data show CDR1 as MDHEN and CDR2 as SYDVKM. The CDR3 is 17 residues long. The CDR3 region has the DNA TGTGCCAGCAGCCCAGGCGGGGGGGGCCCGGCGACTTATGGCTACACCTTC. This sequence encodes CASSPGGGGPATYGYTF.

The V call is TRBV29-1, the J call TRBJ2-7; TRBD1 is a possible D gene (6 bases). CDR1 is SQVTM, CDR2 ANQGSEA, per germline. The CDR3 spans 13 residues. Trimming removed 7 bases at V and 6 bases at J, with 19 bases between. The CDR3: CSGGWGRGVEQYV. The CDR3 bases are TGCAGCGGTGGCTGGGGCAGGGGTGTCGAGCAGTACGTC.

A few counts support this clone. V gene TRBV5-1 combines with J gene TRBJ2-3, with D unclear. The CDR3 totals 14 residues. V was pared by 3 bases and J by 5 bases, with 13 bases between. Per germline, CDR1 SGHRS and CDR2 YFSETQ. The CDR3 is CASSWQSTGDTQYF. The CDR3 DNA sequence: TGCGCCAGCAGCTGGCAATCGACTGGAGATACGCAGTATTTT.

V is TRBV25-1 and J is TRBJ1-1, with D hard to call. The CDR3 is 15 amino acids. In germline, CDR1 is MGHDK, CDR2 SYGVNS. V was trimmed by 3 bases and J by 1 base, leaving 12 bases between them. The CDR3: CASSEAVERNTEAFF. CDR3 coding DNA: TGTGCCAGCAGTGAGGCAGTCGAACGGAACACTGAAGCTTTCTTT. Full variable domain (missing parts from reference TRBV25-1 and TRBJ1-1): EADIYQTPRYLVIGTGKKITLECSQTMGHDKMYWYQQDPGMELHLIHYSYGVNSTEKGDLSSESTVSRIRTEHFPLTLESARPSHTSQYLCASSEAVERNTEAFFGQGTRLTVV.

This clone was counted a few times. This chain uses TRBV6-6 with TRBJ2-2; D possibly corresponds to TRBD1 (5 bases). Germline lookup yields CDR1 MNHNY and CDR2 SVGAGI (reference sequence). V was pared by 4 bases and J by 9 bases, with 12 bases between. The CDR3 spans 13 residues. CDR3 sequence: CASSSDSGRELFF. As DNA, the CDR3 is TGTGCCAGCAGTTCCGACAGTGGACGGGAGCTGTTTTTT.

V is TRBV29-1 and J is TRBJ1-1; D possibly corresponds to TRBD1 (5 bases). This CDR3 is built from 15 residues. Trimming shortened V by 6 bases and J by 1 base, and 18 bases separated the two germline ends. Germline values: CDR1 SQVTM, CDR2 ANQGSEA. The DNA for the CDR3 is TGCAGCGTCCCGAGGGGACGCAGGTCGAACACTGAAGCTTTCTTT. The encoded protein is CSVPRGRRSNTEAFF. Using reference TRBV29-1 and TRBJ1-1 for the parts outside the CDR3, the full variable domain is SAVISQKPSRDICQRGTSLTIQCQVDSQVTMMFWYRQQPGQSLTLIATANQGSEATYESGFVIDKFPISRPNLTFSTLTVSNMSPEDSSIYLCSVPRGRRSNTEAFFGQGTRLTVV.